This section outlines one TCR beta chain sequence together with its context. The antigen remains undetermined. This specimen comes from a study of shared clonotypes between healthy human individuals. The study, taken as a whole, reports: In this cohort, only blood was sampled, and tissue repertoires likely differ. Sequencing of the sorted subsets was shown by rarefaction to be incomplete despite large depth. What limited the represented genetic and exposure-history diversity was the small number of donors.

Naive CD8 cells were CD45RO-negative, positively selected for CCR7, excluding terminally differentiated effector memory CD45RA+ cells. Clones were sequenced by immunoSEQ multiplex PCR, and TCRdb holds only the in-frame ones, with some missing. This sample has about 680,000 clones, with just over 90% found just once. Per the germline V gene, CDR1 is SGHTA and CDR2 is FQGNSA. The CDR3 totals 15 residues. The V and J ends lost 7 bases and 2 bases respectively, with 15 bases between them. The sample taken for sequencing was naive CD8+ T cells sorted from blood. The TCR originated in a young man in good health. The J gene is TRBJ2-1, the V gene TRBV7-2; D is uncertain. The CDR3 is CASTLGYMAYNEQFF. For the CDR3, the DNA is TGTGCCAGCACCCTCGGCTACATGGCCTACAATGAGCAGTTCTTC.